This entry lists 19 T cell receptor beta chains sequenced from one sample in a study of shared clonotypes between healthy human individuals. The table came from immunoSEQ multiplex PCR; TCRdb's copy has only in-frame clones and leaves some out. The repertoire has about 490,000 clones, 60% to 85% of them found once; the top ten carry 10% to 15%. The sample taken for sequencing was PBMCs. Receptor source: a woman aged 40-49 years in good health. Some clones in this sample may be carry-over from other donors' samples.

J is TRBJ2-7 and V is TRBV5-4; D possibly corresponds to TRBD1 (6 bases). Germline CDR1 reads SGHNT; CDR2 reads YYREEE (reference sequence). V lost 2 bases and J lost 0, with 12 bases in between. CDR3 size: 15 residues. CDR3 sequence: CASSLVDRPSYEQYF. CDR3 nucleotide sequence: TGTGCCAGCAGCTTAGTGGACAGACCCTCCTACGAGCAGTACTTC.

The rearrangement links TRBV5-5 to TRBJ1-4; TRBD1 agrees at 9 bases. The germline V gene has CDR1 SGHKS and CDR2 YYEKEE (reference sequence). Trimming at V came to 2 bases and at J to 8 bases, leaving 7 bases not matched to a gene. The CDR3 is made up of 15 amino acids. Written as DNA, the CDR3 is TGTGCCAGCAGCTTCGTGGGACAGGGACGAGAAAAACTGTTTTTT. Its translation: CASSFVGQGREKLFF. The full variable domain, completed using reference TRBV5-5 and TRBJ1-4, is DAGVTQSPTHLIKTRGQQVTLRCSPISGHKSVSWYQQVLGQGPQFIFQYYEKEERGRGNFPDRFSARQFPNYSSELNVNALLLGDSALYLCASSFVGQGREKLFFGSGTQLSVL.

For this clone: A far larger clone is only one base removed, so a read error is likely. Distinct nucleotide sequences in the sample also encode this CDR3. The chain links TRBV5-4 to TRBJ2-7; D possibly corresponds to TRBD2 (6 bases). The germline CDR1 and CDR2 sequences are SGHNT and YYREEE (reference sequence). V lost 2 bases and J lost 1, with 13 bases in between. The CDR3 consists of 15 residues. As DNA, the CDR3 is TGTGCCAGCAGCTTAGGCGGGGCGAGTTCCTACGAGCAGTACTTC. This codes for CASSLGGASSYEQYF.

This clone was picked up a small number of times. This chain links TRBV6-1 with TRBJ1-1, with unresolved D. The CDR3 contains 12 residues. Germline values: CDR1 MNHNS, CDR2 SASEGT. The germline V and J ends were trimmed by 10 bases and 6 bases, with 15 bases remaining between them. The CDR3: CATRTLGAEAFF. In DNA form, the CDR3 reads TGTGCCACCCGGACCTTAGGCGCTGAAGCTTTCTTT.

V usage is TRBV10-3 and J usage is TRBJ1-5, with TRBD1 matching over 12 bases. This CDR3 is built from 15 residues. From germline, CDR1 is ENHRY and CDR2 SYGVKD. The trim removed 10 bases at V and 6 bases at J, leaving 10 bases unmatched. CDR3 in DNA: TGTGCCACCGAATCCGGGACAGGGGGCACTCAGCCCCAGCATTTT. Protein product: CATESGTGGTQPQHF.

This clone appeared a single time. This chain connects TRBV4-1 to TRBJ1-5; 8 bases are a match to TRBD1. V was pared by 2 bases and J by 7 bases, with 7 bases of the junction left unmatched. This CDR3 is 15 amino acids long. Germline CDR1 and CDR2: MGHRA and YSYEKL. The CDR3 nucleotides are TGCGCCAGCAGCCAAAGACAGGGGTGGAGGCAGCCCCAGCATTTT. Its protein is CASSQRQGWRQPQHF.

The chain employs TRBV11-2 and TRBJ2-5; D unclear. The CDR3 totals 16 residues. Trimming pared 0 bases from V and 5 bases from J, leaving 16 bases between. The germline CDR1 and CDR2 sequences are SGHAT and FQNNGV. The CDR3, as DNA: TGTGCCAGCAGCTTAGACGGTCCCCGAATATTGGAGACCCAGTACTTC. Translated: CASSLDGPRILETQYF.

The J gene is TRBJ1-1, the V gene TRBV5-4, with a weak D call TRBD1 (5 bases). The V and J ends lost 1 base and 3 bases respectively, with 7 bases between them. CDR3 length equals 13 residues. CDR1 is SGHNT and CDR2 is YYREEE in the germline V gene (reference sequence). This CDR3 reads CASSLWGDTEAFF. CDR3 DNA: TGTGCCAGCAGCTTGTGGGGGGACACTGAAGCTTTCTTT.

This chain uses TRBV7-3 with TRBJ2-5, with D possibly TRBD1 on 6 matching bases. Looked up from germline, CDR1 is SGHTA and CDR2 is FQGTGA. This CDR3 comprises 15 residues. Trimming pared 1 base from V and 3 bases from J, leaving 12 bases between. The chain's CDR3 is CASSLMGAAEETQYF. CDR3 DNA: TGTGCCAGCAGCTTAATGGGGGCAGCGGAAGAGACCCAGTACTTC.

As concerns this clone: A much larger clone differs from this one at a single base, so this may be a read error. The same CDR3 also results from other DNA sequences found in this sample. The chain combines TRBV5-1 with TRBJ1-4, with D maybe TRBD1 (5 bases). Germline CDR1 reads SGHRS; CDR2 reads YFSETQ. The CDR3 is made up of 15 amino acids. Trimming took off 5 bases at V and 8 bases at J, with 19 bases between the two ends. CDR3 residues: CASSPDTDSGEKLFF. The CDR3 DNA reads as TGCGCCAGCAGTCCGGACACGGATTCCGGGGAAAAACTGTTTTTT. The full variable domain, in which reference TRBV5-1 and TRBJ1-4 provide the parts outside the CDR3, is KAGVTQTPRYLIKTRGQQVTLSCSPISGHRSVSWYQQTPGQGLQFLFEYFSETQRNKGNFPGRFSGRQFSNSRSEMNVSTLELGDSALYLCASSPDTDSGEKLFFGSGTQLSVL.

The J gene is TRBJ2-1, the V gene TRBV27, with 8 bases fitting TRBD2. Germline CDR1 and CDR2: MNHEY and SMNVEV (reference sequence). This CDR3 comprises 14 residues. V gave up 6 bases and J gave up 10 bases; unmatched junction bases: 11. The CDR3 protein is CASSLQAGAIEQFF. CDR3 DNA sequence: TGTGCCAGCAGCCTACAAGCGGGAGCCATAGAGCAGTTCTTC.

The chain employs TRBV7-9 and TRBJ2-1; D tentatively fits TRBD1 or TRBD2 (5 bases each). This CDR3 contains 13 residues. The germline V gene encodes CDR1 SEHNR and CDR2 FQNEAQ (reference sequence). Trimming took off 3 bases at V and 7 bases at J, with 10 bases between the two ends. The DNA for the CDR3 is TGTGCCAGCAGCTTGGGGACGGCGAATGAGCAGTTCTTC. As protein: CASSLGTANEQFF. Full variable domain (rest looked up from reference TRBV7-9 and TRBJ2-1): DTGVSQNPRHKITKRGQNVTFRCDPISEHNRLYWYRQTLGQGPEFLTYFQNEAQLEKSRLLSDRFSAERPKGSFSTLEIQRTEQGDSAMYLCASSLGTANEQFFGPGTRLTVL.

The table lists this clone with many counts. CDR3 sequence: CASSAGLAGGYEQFF. The CDR3 bases are TGTGCCAGCAGTGCTGGACTAGCGGGAGGCTATGAGCAGTTCTTC. V gene TRBV6-1 combines with J gene TRBJ2-1, with TRBD2 matching 14 bases. Per the germline V gene, CDR1 is MNHNS and CDR2 is SASEGT. V shed 4 bases, J shed 8 bases, and the junction held 4 bases outside the gene matches. This CDR3 contains 15 residues.

To note about this clone: Other DNA sequences of this sample code for an identical CDR3. The DNA for the CDR3 is TGTGCCAGCAGTTTGTTTCAAGAGACCCAGTACTTC. Translating it yields CASSLFQETQYF. The V gene is TRBV28, the J gene TRBJ2-5; no firm D call. Trimming pared 3 bases from V and 2 bases from J, leaving 4 bases between. CDR1 and CDR2 (germline): MDHEN, SYDVKM. The CDR3 covers 12 residues.

This clone was picked up many times. The rearrangement uses TRBV30 and TRBJ2-7, with 14 positions matching TRBD2. V shed 5 bases, J shed 1 base, and the junction held 16 bases outside the gene matches. Germline V gene sequence: CDR1 GTSNPN, CDR2 SVGIG (reference sequence). The CDR3 runs to 19 residues. The CDR3 loop is CAWGDKKGLAGGISYEQYF. CDR3 DNA: TGTGCCTGGGGCGACAAAAAAGGACTAGCGGGAGGAATTTCCTACGAGCAGTACTTC. Full variable domain (missing parts from reference TRBV30 and TRBJ2-7): SQTIHQWPATLVQPVGSPLSLECTVEGTSNPNLYWYRQAAGRGLQLLFYSVGIGQISSEVPQNLSASRPQDRQFILSSKKLLLSDSGFYLCAWGDKKGLAGGISYEQYFGPGTRLTVT.

In its sample, this clone was seen a few times. The chain recombines TRBV15 with TRBJ2-1; a weak D match, TRBD2 (6 bases). The CDR3 runs to 16 residues. V was trimmed by 8 bases and J by 2 bases, leaving 19 bases between them. Per the germline V gene, CDR1 is LNHNV and CDR2 is YYDKDF (reference sequence). The CDR3 is CATSDGAGSTYNEQFF. In DNA, the CDR3 is TGTGCCACCTCCGATGGGGCGGGGTCCACCTACAATGAGCAGTTCTTC.

The V gene is TRBV5-4, the J gene TRBJ2-5; tentative D call: TRBD2 (5 bases). Per the germline V gene, CDR1 is SGHNT and CDR2 is YYREEE (reference sequence). The CDR3 totals 15 residues. V was cut by 1 base and J by 4 bases, with 14 bases left in between. CDR3 in amino acids: CASSLRSARGETQYF. CDR3 nucleotide sequence: TGTGCCAGCAGCTTGCGAAGTGCTCGGGGAGAGACCCAGTACTTC.

The chain uses TRBV28 and TRBJ1-2, with TRBD1 as a possible D gene (6 bases). Germline assignment: CDR1 MDHEN and CDR2 SYDVKM. The CDR3 is 14 amino acids. Trimming pared 7 bases from V and 3 bases from J, leaving 15 bases between. The CDR3 DNA reads as TGTGCCAGCATAAAACAGGGTGCCGACTATGGCTACACCTTC. Translation: CASIKQGADYGYTF.

V is TRBV27 and J is TRBJ2-7, with 8 nucleotides matching TRBD1. The CDR3 runs to 15 residues. The junction had 7 bases not matched to a gene; V was cut back by 2 bases and J by 4 bases. Germline V gene lookup returns CDR1 MNHEY and CDR2 SMNVEV (reference sequence). The CDR3 sequence: CASSLLAGQGYEQYF. The CDR3 DNA reads as TGTGCCAGCAGTTTACTGGCCGGACAGGGATACGAGCAGTACTTC.